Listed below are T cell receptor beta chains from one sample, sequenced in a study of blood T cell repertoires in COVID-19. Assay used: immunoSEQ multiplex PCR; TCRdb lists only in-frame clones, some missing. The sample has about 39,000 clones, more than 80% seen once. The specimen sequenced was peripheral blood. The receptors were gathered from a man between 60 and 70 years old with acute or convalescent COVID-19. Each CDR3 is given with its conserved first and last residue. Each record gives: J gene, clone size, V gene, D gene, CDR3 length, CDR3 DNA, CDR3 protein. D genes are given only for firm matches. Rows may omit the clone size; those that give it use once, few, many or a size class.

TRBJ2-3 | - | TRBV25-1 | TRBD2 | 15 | TGTGCCAGCAGTGCCGTAGCGGGGTGGGGAGATACGCAGTATTTT | CASSAVAGWGDTQYF
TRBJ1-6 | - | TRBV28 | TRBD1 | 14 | TGTGCCAGCAGGGGACAGGGGGATAATTCACCCCTCCACTTT | CASRGQGDNSPLHF
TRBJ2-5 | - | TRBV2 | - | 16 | TGTGCCAGCAGTGTGGGGGCGGGAGCCGCCCCAGAGACCCAGTACTTC | CASSVGAGAAPETQYF
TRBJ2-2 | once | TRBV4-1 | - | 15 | TGCGCCAGCAACCAAGTAGGACACCCCACCGGGGAGCTGTTTTTT | CASNQVGHPTGELFF
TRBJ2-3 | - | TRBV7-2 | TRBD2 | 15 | TGTGCCAGCAGCTCCCGGGGGGGGAAATCAGATACGCAGTATTTT | CASSSRGGKSDTQYF
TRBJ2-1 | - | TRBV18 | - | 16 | TGTGCCAGCTCACCCACCCTGGACGGGACTTACAATGAGCAGTTCTTC | CASSPTLDGTYNEQFF
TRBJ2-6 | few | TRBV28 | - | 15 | TGTGCCACCGAATTGGGCACAGGGGGGGTTCGGGTCCTGACTTTC | CATELGTGGVRVLTF
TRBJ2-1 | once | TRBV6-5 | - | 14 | TGTGCCAGCAGCCCATGGCTAGAGAACAATGAGCAGTTCTTC | CASSPWLENNEQFF
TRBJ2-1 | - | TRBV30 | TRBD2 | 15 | TGTGCCTGGAATCGCCAGCGGGGGTCTTACAATGAGCAGTTCTTC | CAWNRQRGSYNEQFF
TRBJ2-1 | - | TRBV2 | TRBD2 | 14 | TGTGCCAGCGGGGGACTAGCGGGAGTGGCTGAGCAGTTCTTC | CASGGLAGVAEQFF
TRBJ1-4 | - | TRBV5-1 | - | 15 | TGCGCCAGCAGCTTGACGGACTGGGTCGATGAAAAACTGTTTTTT | CASSLTDWVDEKLFF
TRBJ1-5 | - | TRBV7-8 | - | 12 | TGTGCCAGCAGCCCCTTTAATCAGCCCCAGCATTTT | CASSPFNQPQHF
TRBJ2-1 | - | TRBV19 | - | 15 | TGTGCCAGTAGTATAGGACCTAGCCGAGACAATGAGCAGTTCTTC | CASSIGPSRDNEQFF
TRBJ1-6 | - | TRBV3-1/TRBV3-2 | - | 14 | TGTGCCAGCAGCCCTATTACAGGGAATTCACCCCTCCACTTT | CASSPITGNSPLHF
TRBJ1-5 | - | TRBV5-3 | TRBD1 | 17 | TGTGCCAGAAGCCAACCGAGGGACAGTGCATTCAATCAGCCCCAGCATTTT | CARSQPRDSAFNQPQHF
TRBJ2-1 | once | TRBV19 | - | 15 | TGTGCCAGTAGTATAGACGGGCTAGCGAACAATGAGCAGTTCTTC | CASSIDGLANNEQFF
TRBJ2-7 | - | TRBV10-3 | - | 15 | TGTGCCATCAGTTCCACCCCTATTGCCGGGAACGAGCAGTACTTC | CAISSTPIAGNEQYF
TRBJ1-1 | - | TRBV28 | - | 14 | TGTGCCAGCGGCCTCCACCTTCGGAACACTGAAGCTTTCTTT | CASGLHLRNTEAFF
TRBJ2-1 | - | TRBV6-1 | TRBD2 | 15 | TGTGCCAGCAGTGACCGGACTAGCGGACTCAATGAGCAGTTCTTC | CASSDRTSGLNEQFF
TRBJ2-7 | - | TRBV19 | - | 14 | TGTGCCAGTAGTCCCGGGTTAGCGGCTACGGAGCAGTACTTC | CASSPGLAATEQYF
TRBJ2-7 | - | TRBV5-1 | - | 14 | TGCGCCAGCAGCTTCGAAGCGGACTCCTACGAGCAGTACTTC | CASSFEADSYEQYF
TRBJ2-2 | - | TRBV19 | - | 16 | TGTGCCACCACAAGAGGCGGGACGGCCAACACCGGGGAGCTGTTTTTT | CATTRGGTANTGELFF
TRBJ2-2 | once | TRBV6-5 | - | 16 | TGTGCCAGCAGTTACTCGGGCGCAGTTCTTCACGGGGAGCTGTTTTTT | CASSYSGAVLHGELFF